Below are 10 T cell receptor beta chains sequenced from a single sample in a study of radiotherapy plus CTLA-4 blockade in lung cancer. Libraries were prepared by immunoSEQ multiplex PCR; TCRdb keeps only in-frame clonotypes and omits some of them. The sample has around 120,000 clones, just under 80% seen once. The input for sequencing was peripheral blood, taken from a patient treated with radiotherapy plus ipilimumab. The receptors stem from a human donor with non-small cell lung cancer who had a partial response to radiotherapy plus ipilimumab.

CDR3 DNA: TGTGCCAGCAGTTTTAGGGGTATCAACGAGCAGTACGTC. Translation: CASSFRGINEQYV. The chain recombines TRBV28 with TRBJ2-7; possible D gene TRBD1, 5 bases. Trimming removed 3 bases at V and 5 bases at J, with 11 bases between. The CDR3 totals 13 residues. Germline V CDR1 and CDR2: MDHEN, SYDVKM.

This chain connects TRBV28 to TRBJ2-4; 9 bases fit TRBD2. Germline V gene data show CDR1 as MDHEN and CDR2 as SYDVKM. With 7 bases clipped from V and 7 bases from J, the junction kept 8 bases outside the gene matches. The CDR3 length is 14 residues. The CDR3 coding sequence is TGTGCCAGCATGCGGCTAGCGGGAAATAACATTCAGTACTTC. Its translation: CASMRLAGNNIQYF.

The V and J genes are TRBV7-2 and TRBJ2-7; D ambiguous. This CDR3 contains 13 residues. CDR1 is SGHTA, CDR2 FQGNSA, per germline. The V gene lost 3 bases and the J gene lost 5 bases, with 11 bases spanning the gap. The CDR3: CASSFDGSHEQYF. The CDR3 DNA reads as TGTGCCAGCAGCTTTGACGGGTCCCACGAGCAGTACTTC.

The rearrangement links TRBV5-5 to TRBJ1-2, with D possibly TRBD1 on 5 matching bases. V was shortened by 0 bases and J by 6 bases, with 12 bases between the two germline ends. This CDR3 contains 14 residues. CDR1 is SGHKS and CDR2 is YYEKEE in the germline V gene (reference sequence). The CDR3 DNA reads TGTGCCAGCAGCTTGGGTACAGGAGGGAATGGCTACACCTTC. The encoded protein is CASSLGTGGNGYTF.

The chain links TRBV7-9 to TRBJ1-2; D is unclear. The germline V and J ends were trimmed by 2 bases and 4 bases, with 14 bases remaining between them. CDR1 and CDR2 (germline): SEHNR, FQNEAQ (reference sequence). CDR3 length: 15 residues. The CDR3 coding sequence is TGTGCCAGCAGCTTAAGTCGGCAGGCCATCTATGGCTACACCTTC. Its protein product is CASSLSRQAIYGYTF. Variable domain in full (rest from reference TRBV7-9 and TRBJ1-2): DTGVSQNPRHKITKRGQNVTFRCDPISEHNRLYWYRQTLGQGPEFLTYFQNEAQLEKSRLLSDRFSAERPKGSFSTLEIQRTEQGDSAMYLCASSLSRQAIYGYTFGSGTRLTVV.

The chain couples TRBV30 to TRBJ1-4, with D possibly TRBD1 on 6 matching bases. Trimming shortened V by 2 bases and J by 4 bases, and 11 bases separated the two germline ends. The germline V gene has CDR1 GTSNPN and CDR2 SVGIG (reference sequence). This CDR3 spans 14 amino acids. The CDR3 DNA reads TGTGCCTGGAGTCAGGGGCTCGGTAATGAAAAACTGTTTTTT. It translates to CAWSQGLGNEKLFF.

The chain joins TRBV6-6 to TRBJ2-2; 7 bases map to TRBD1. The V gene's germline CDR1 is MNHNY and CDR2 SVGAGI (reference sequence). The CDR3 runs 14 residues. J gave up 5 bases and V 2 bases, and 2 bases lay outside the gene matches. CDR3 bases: TGTGCCAGCAGTTACGCACAGGGGACCGGGGAGCTGTTTTTT. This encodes CASSYAQGTGELFF.

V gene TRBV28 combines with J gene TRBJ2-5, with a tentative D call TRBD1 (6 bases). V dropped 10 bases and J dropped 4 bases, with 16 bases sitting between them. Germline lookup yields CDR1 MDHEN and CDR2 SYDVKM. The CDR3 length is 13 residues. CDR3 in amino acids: CATVRQVGETQYF. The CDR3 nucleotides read TGTGCCACCGTACGACAGGTAGGAGAGACCCAGTACTTC.

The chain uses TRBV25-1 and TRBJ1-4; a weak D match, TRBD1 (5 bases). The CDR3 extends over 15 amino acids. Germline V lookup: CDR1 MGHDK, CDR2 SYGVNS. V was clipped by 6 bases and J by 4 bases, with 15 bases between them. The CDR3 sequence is CASSPAGSSNEKLFF. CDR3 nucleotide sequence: TGTGCCAGCAGCCCGGCAGGGTCCAGTAATGAAAAACTGTTTTTT.

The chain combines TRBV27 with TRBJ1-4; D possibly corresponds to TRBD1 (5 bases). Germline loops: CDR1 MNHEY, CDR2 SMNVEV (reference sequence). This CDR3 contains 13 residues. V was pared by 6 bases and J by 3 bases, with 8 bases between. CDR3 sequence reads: CASRSGANEKLFF. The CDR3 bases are TGTGCCAGCAGGTCGGGGGCTAATGAAAAACTGTTTTTT.